This TCR beta chain was found in a study of blood T cell repertoires in COVID-19. About the research overall: From T cells, B-cell-depleted T cells, or PBMCs came the material, which was cDNA or gDNA.

Per the original data handling: The assay estimated nucleated cells by amplifying reference gene primers. Profiled with immunoSEQ multiplex PCR; TCRdb holds only in-frame clones, not every one. That table furnishes V, J and clone size, whereas the DNA furnished D and trimming. Here the sample spans 250,000 to 350,000 clones, roughly nine tenths being singletons. Recruits, aged 18 to 89 years, lived in 24 US areas. Donors were grouped by their self-reported clinical history. Material for sequencing was PBMCs or T cells enriched from blood (not recorded which). This clonotype was obtained from a woman under 40 who had recovered from COVID-19.

The CDR3 sequence is CASRTGGEVGYTF. As DNA, the CDR3 is TGTGCCAGCAGGACAGGGGGCGAAGTTGGCTACACCTTC. The genes are TRBV28 and TRBJ1-2, with 10 bases lining up with TRBD1. The ends lost 6 bases at V and 7 bases at J; junction bases unmatched: 5. The CDR3 contains 13 residues. The germline gives CDR1 MDHEN, CDR2 SYDVKM.